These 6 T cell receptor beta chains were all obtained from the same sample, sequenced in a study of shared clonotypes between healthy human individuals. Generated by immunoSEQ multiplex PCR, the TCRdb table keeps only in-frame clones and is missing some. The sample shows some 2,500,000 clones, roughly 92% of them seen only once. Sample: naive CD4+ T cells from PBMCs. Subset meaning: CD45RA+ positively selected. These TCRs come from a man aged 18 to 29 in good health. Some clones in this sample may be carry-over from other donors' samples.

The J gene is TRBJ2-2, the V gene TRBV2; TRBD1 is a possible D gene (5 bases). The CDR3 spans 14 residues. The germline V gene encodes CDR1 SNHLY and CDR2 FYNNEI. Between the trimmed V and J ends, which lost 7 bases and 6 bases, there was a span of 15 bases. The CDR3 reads CASTWLVGPGELFF. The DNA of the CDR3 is TGTGCCAGCACCTGGCTAGTGGGGCCCGGGGAGCTGTTTTTT.

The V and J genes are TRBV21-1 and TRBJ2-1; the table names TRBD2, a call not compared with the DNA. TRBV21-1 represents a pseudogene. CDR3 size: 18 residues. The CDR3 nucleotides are TGTGCCAGCAACAACGGGCGCCTGGAGGGAGGGCCCCACAATGAGCAGTTCTTC. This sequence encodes CASNNGRLEGGPHNEQFF.

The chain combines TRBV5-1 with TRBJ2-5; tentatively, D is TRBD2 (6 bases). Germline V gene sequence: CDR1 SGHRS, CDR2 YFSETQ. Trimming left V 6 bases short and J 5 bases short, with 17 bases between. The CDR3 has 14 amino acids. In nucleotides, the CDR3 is TGCGCCAGCACCGACATCTCTGGGGGGGAGACCCAGTACTTC. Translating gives CASTDISGGETQYF.

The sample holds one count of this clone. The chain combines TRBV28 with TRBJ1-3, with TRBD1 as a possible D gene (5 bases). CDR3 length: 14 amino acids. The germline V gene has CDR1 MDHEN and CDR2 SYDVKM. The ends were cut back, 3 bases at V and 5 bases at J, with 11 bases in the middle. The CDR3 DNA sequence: TGTGCCAGCAGTTTCGGGGCAGGAAGAAACACCATATATTTT. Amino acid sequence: CASSFGAGRNTIYF.

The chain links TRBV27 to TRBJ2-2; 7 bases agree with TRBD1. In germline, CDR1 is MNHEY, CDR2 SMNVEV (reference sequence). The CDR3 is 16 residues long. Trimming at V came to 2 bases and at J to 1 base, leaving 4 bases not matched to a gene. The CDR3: CASSLKGTENTGELFF. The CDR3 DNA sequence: TGTGCCAGCAGTTTAAAAGGGACAGAGAACACCGGGGAGCTGTTTTTT.

CDR3 residues: CASGRVLAFF. CDR3 DNA sequence: TGTGCCAGCGGCAGGGTTTTGGCTTTCTTT. The chain recombines TRBV28 with TRBJ1-1, with TRBD1 as a possible D gene (5 bases). Germline V CDR1 and CDR2: MDHEN, SYDVKM. V was clipped by 8 bases and J by 11 bases, with 12 bases between them. This CDR3 comprises 10 residues.